A single sample is the source of the 27 T cell receptor beta chains below, sequenced in a study of T cells in Graves' hyperthyroidism and ophthalmopathy. Amplified TCR beta CDR3 regions came from RNA transcripts. A set of HTBI primers served as the primers for a first-round RT-PCR of the TCR CDR3. From the multiplex PCR reads, TCRdb called clonotypes with MiXCR, one entry per CDR3 protein. Here the sample spans 350,000 to 400,000 distinct CDR3 sequences, 18% being singletons. Sequenced sample: blood. The receptors were gathered from a man aged 18 to 35 with Graves' ophthalmopathy.

In its sample, this clonotype was seen many times. The chain recombines TRBV6-1 with TRBJ2-5, with TRBD2 matching over 8 bases. CDR3 size: 13 residues. Trimming took 6 bases from V and 1 from J; bases not matched to a gene: 1. Germline CDR1 MNHNS, CDR2 SASEGT. As DNA, the CDR3 is TGTGCCAGCAGGCGGGGGGCCCAAGAGACCCAGTACTTC. This translates into CASRRGAQETQYF.

This chain links TRBV9 with TRBJ2-2; D is ambiguous. The CDR3 loop spans 13 amino acids. V was trimmed by 2 bases and J by 4 bases, leaving 6 bases between them. From germline, CDR1 is SGDLS and CDR2 YYNGEE. The CDR3 protein is CASSVTGTGELFF. In nucleotides, the CDR3 is TGTGCCAGCAGCGTCACGGGCACCGGGGAGCTGTTTTTT.

The rearrangement uses TRBV29-1 and TRBJ1-3; no firm D call. Trimming pared 4 bases from V and 0 bases from J, leaving 4 bases between. The CDR3 is 12 residues long. Germline V lookup: CDR1 SQVTM, CDR2 ANQGSEA. Here the CDR3 reads CSVGNSGNTIYF. The CDR3 DNA is TGCAGCGTTGGTAACTCTGGAAACACCATATATTTT.

The rearrangement uses TRBV6-5 and TRBJ1-4; weak D call: TRBD1 (5 bases). This CDR3 has 15 amino acids. Germline CDR1 reads MNHEY; CDR2 reads SVGAGI. Trimming removed 0 bases at V and 2 bases at J, with 7 bases between. This CDR3 reads CASSYSGHTNEKLFF. The CDR3 DNA follows: TGTGCCAGCAGTTACTCAGGACACACTAATGAAAAACTGTTTTTT.

The V call is TRBV20-1, the J call TRBJ2-1; TRBD2 might be the D (6 bases). The CDR3 has 14 residues. The germline CDR1 and CDR2 sequences are DFQATT and SNEGSKA (reference sequence). The germline V and J ends were trimmed by 6 bases and 1 base, with 13 bases remaining between them. The CDR3 loop is CSAGRMGSYNEQFF. The CDR3 DNA is TGCAGTGCAGGGAGGATGGGGTCCTACAATGAGCAGTTCTTC.

The chain combines TRBV19 with TRBJ2-3; 13 nucleotides align to TRBD2. Germline CDR1 and CDR2: LNHDA and SQIVND (reference sequence). The J segment lost 1 base and the V segment lost 7 bases, leaving 5 bases of the junction unmatched. The CDR3 extends over 16 amino acids. The CDR3: CASTPGTSGGTDTQYF. CDR3 in DNA: TGTGCCAGTACGCCCGGGACTAGCGGGGGCACAGATACGCAGTATTTT.

This clonotype has at least ten counts. This rearrangement joins TRBV7-7 to TRBJ1-5, with D unclear. Trimming removed 1 base at V and 5 bases at J, with 12 bases between. The CDR3 spans 15 residues. Germline CDR1 is SSHAT and CDR2 is FNYEAQ (reference sequence). CDR3: CASSLGLGLDQPQHF. For the CDR3, the DNA is TGTGCCAGCAGCTTAGGTCTTGGGCTTGATCAGCCCCAGCATTTT.

V and J are TRBV13 and TRBJ1-3; 7 positions match TRBD1. J was trimmed by 4 bases and V by 5 bases; bases with no gene match: 11. CDR3 length: 16 residues. CDR1 PRHDT and CDR2 FYEKMQ come from the germline V gene (reference sequence). The CDR3 is CASSTTMTGPGNTIYF. The CDR3, as DNA: TGTGCCAGCAGCACGACTATGACAGGGCCCGGAAACACCATATATTTT.

This clonotype was observed many times. The gene calls are TRBV5-1 and TRBJ2-3; possible D gene TRBD2, 5 bases. This CDR3 region has 16 residues. CDR1 SGHRS and CDR2 YFSETQ come from the germline V gene. V lost 0 bases and J lost 1, with 12 bases in between. The CDR3 DNA reads as TGCGCCAGCAGCTTGGGGTCTGGCGGGCGCACAGATACGCAGTATTTT. Amino acids: CASSLGSGGRTDTQYF.

This clonotype was detected only a few times. A clone one base away is much larger, so this may be a read error. The chain links TRBV7-9 to TRBJ2-1, with 15 bases matching TRBD2. CDR3 length: 15 residues. The ends lost 4 bases at V and 6 bases at J; junction bases unmatched: 1. Looked up from germline, CDR1 is SEHNR and CDR2 is FQNEAQ (reference sequence). Here the CDR3 reads CASSWTSGGANEQFF. For the CDR3, the DNA is TGTGCCAGCAGCTGGACTAGCGGGGGGGCCAATGAGCAGTTCTTC. The whole variable domain, filled in from reference TRBV7-9 and TRBJ2-1, reads DTGVSQNPRHKITKRGQNVTFRCDPISEHNRLYWYRQTLGQGPEFLTYFQNEAQLEKSRLLSDRFSAERPKGSFSTLEIQRTEQGDSAMYLCASSWTSGGANEQFFGPGTRLTVL.

There are a few counts of this clonotype. The J gene is TRBJ2-3, the V gene TRBV9; D is ambiguous. The germline V gene encodes CDR1 SGDLS and CDR2 YYNGEE. This CDR3 is built from 14 residues. Trimming stripped 0 bases from V and 0 bases from J, with 5 bases between. This CDR3 is CASSVDKSTDTQYF. Here the CDR3 DNA reads TGTGCCAGCAGCGTAGACAAGAGCACAGATACGCAGTATTTT.

This clonotype was counted between two and nine times. The V gene is TRBV10-3, the J gene TRBJ1-2; TRBD1 might be the D (5 bases). The CDR3 totals 14 residues. Trimming shortened V by 0 bases and J by 7 bases, and 12 bases separated the two germline ends. Germline V gene lookup returns CDR1 ENHRY and CDR2 SYGVKD. CDR3 region: CAISESGLGSGYTF. CDR3 DNA sequence: TGTGCCATCAGTGAGTCGGGGCTCGGGTCTGGCTACACCTTC.

On this clonotype: This may come from a read error, since a much larger clone is one base off. The CDR3 sequence: CASSGDTPYEQYF. CDR3 nucleotide sequence: TGCGCCAGCAGCGGGGACACCCCGTACGAGCAGTACTTC. This chain connects TRBV5-1 to TRBJ2-7, with D perhaps TRBD1 (6 bases). Germline V gene sequence: CDR1 SGHRS, CDR2 YFSETQ. The CDR3 extends over 13 amino acids. Trimming removed 4 bases at V and 4 bases at J, with 12 bases between.

The genes are TRBV27 and TRBJ2-5; D ambiguous. This CDR3 is built from 14 residues. In germline, CDR1 is MNHEY, CDR2 SMNVEV (reference sequence). Trimming cost V 5 bases and J 3 bases, with 13 bases left between them. This CDR3 is CASSTLDAEETQYF. CDR3 nucleotides: TGTGCCAGCAGTACACTGGACGCCGAAGAGACCCAGTACTTC.

This clonotype was seen ten or more times. This sequence joins TRBV5-1 and TRBJ2-4; possibly TRBD2 for D (6 bases). The length of the CDR3 is 13 residues. The V gene's germline CDR1 is SGHRS and CDR2 YFSETQ. V lost 2 bases, J lost 8 bases, and 11 bases lay in between. The CDR3, as DNA: TGCGCCAGCAGCTTTCAGGGAGGAGACATTCAGTACTTC. Translated, it gives CASSFQGGDIQYF.

This clonotype has at least ten counts. The rearrangement joins TRBV6-1 to TRBJ1-1; TRBD1 is a possible D gene (6 bases). The CDR3 has 13 amino acids. Trimming took off 6 bases at V and 0 bases at J, with 8 bases between the two ends. Per the germline V gene, CDR1 is MNHNS and CDR2 is SASEGT. Written as DNA, the CDR3 is TGTGCCAGCAGAGGACAGTTGAACACTGAAGCTTTCTTT. As protein: CASRGQLNTEAFF.

Comments on this clonotype: Possible read error: a much larger clone is one base away. The V and J genes are TRBV11-2 and TRBJ2-5, with D tentatively TRBD1 (5 bases). Germline CDR1 SGHAT, CDR2 FQNNGV. The CDR3 has 13 amino acids. V lost 8 bases to trimming and J lost 5 bases, with 15 bases between them. The CDR3 coding sequence is TGTGCCAGCGGCCAAGCAGGGTCCGAGACCCAGTACTTC. It yields the protein CASGQAGSETQYF.

This chain links TRBV5-1 with TRBJ2-7; TRBD1 is a possible D gene (5 bases). The V end lost 8 bases, the J end lost 4 bases, and 16 bases lay between the germline ends. Germline CDR1 SGHRS, CDR2 YFSETQ. CDR3 size: 13 residues. The DNA of the CDR3 is TGCGCCAGTAATTCAGGGTCATTGTACGAGCAGTACTTC. It yields the protein CASNSGSLYEQYF.

This clonotype was recorded many times. The chain employs TRBV3-1 and TRBJ1-2; D not resolved. CDR3 length: 15 residues. The germline gives CDR1 LGHDT, CDR2 YNNKEL (reference sequence). Trimming left V 2 bases short and J 5 bases short, with 15 bases between. The CDR3 DNA reads TGTGCCAGCAGCCAAATGGCAGGAGCCCTATATGGCTACACCTTC. This gives the protein CASSQMAGALYGYTF. The full variable domain, completed using reference TRBV3-1 and TRBJ1-2, is DTAVSQTPKYLVTQMGNDKSIKCEQNLGHDTMYWYKQDSKKFLKIMFSYNNKELIINETVPNRFSPKSPDKAHLNLHINSLELGDSAVYFCASSQMAGALYGYTFGSGTRLTVV.

On this clonotype itself: The junction and the germline gene differ at one end; a read error may be behind it. The chain combines TRBV4-1 with TRBJ2-4; D perhaps matches TRBD2 (5 bases). CDR3 length: 19 amino acids. Germline V gives CDR1 MGHRA, CDR2 YSYEKL. As DNA, the CDR3 is TGTGCCAGCAGCCCTCGTAACGGTCGGGAACTCGCAGCCAAAAACATTCAGTACTTC. Amino acids: CASSPRNGRELAAKNIQYF.

This clonotype has just a few counts. The chain couples TRBV19 to TRBJ1-5; D gene uncertain. The CDR3 has 13 amino acids. Germline V CDR1 and CDR2: LNHDA, SQIVND (reference sequence). Trimming removed 2 bases at V and 7 bases at J, with 9 bases between. CDR3 DNA sequence: TGTGCCAGTAGTATACTTGAGGACCAGCCCCAGCATTTT. Its translation: CASSILEDQPQHF.

This clonotype was counted between two and nine times. J is TRBJ2-7 and V is TRBV11-3, with D possibly being TRBD1 or TRBD2 (6 bases each). Per germline, CDR1 SGHNT and CDR2 YENEEA. The CDR3 loop spans 14 amino acids. V was pared by 2 bases and J by 3 bases, with 11 bases between. CDR3 DNA: TGTGCCAGCAGCTTAAGGGGGGATAACTACGAGCAGTACTTC. It specifies CASSLRGDNYEQYF.

At least ten counts were recorded for this clonotype. This chain uses TRBV12-3 or TRBV12-4 with TRBJ2-1, with 10 bases matching TRBD2. This CDR3 is built from 16 residues. V was pared by 3 bases and J by 4 bases, with 6 bases of the junction left unmatched. The CDR3 DNA follows: TGTGCCAGCAGTTTCCTCGGACTAGCGGTATACAATGAGCAGTTCTTC. This gives the protein CASSFLGLAVYNEQFF.

The V gene is TRBV4-1, the J gene TRBJ1-1; D perhaps matches TRBD1 (6 bases). The germline V gene encodes CDR1 MGHRA and CDR2 YSYEKL. The CDR3 sequence is 14 residues long. Deletions cut 0 bases from V and 5 bases from J, with 10 bases between. The CDR3 reads CASSQDTGQTEAFF. CDR3 nucleotides: TGCGCCAGCAGCCAAGATACAGGGCAGACTGAAGCTTTCTTT.

This clonotype was observed at least ten times. The chain combines TRBV5-1 with TRBJ1-2; 8 positions agree with TRBD1. CDR3 length: 18 residues. Per germline, CDR1 SGHRS and CDR2 YFSETQ. V gave up 0 bases and J gave up 4 bases; unmatched junction bases: 14. The CDR3 bases are TGCGCCAGCAGCTTGGCCCAGGGACAGGCCGAGAAAGGCTATGGCTACACCTTC. Translation gives CASSLAQGQAEKGYGYTF.

The J gene is TRBJ2-3, the V gene TRBV20-1; D not resolved. Germline assignment: CDR1 DFQATT and CDR2 SNEGSKA (reference sequence). V was pared by 6 bases and J by 2 bases, with 12 bases between. CDR3 length equals 13 residues. CDR3 DNA sequence: TGCAGTGCCCCCGAGTCGACCACAGATACGCAGTATTTT. Amino acid sequence: CSAPESTTDTQYF.

This clonotype has a count of ten or more. The V gene is TRBV12-3 or TRBV12-4, the J gene TRBJ2-7; 9 bases match TRBD1. This CDR3 has 15 amino acids. V gave up 5 bases and J gave up 0 bases; unmatched junction bases: 5. In DNA, the CDR3 is TGTGCCAGCAGTCCCGGACAGGGGCCCTCCTACGAGCAGTACTTC. Its protein product is CASSPGQGPSYEQYF.